These T cell receptor beta chains were read from a single sample in a study of blood T cell repertoires in COVID-19. The protocol was immunoSEQ multiplex PCR, while the TCRdb copy is restricted to in-frame clones and leaves out a portion. In the table there are roughly 500,000 clones, roughly 85% of which are singletons. The sample consisted of peripheral blood. All receptors come from a human donor in a cohort sampled during active COVID-19. Each CDR3 is given with its conserved first and last residue. D genes are given only for firm matches. Size tells how often a clone was seen (once, few, many) or the class of an expanded clone, and some rows leave it out.

J gene	D gene	V gene	clone size	CDR3 protein	CDR3 DNA
TRBJ1-1	.	TRBV10-3	.	CAISQSQAEAFF	TGTGCCATCAGCCAATCACAAGCTGAAGCTTTCTTT
TRBJ2-7	.	TRBV24-1	.	CATSDSLSYEQYF	TGTGCCACCAGTGACTCCCTCTCCTACGAGCAGTACTTC
TRBJ2-1	.	TRBV13	.	CASSSSRGGSSYNEQFF	TGTGCCAGCAGCTCTTCCCGCGGAGGAAGCTCCTACAATGAGCAGTTCTTC
TRBJ2-3	TRBD2	TRBV5-1	.	CASIDRRGGDTQYF	TGCGCCAGCATAGACAGGCGCGGGGGGGATACGCAGTATTTT
TRBJ2-7	.	TRBV6-6	once	CASSRRTAYEQYF	TGTGCCAGCAGCCGACGGACAGCCTACGAGCAGTACTTC
TRBJ1-5	.	TRBV6-8	.	CASSSSMGFGGPFNSNQPQHF	TGTGCCAGCAGTTCCTCGATGGGGTTCGGGGGGCCTTTCAATAGCAATCAGCCCCAGCATTTT
TRBJ2-2	TRBD1	TRBV12-5	.	CASGFPPTGGPGELFF	TGTGCTAGTGGTTTCCCCCCGACAGGGGGCCCCGGGGAGCTGTTTTTT
TRBJ2-5	TRBD2	TRBV11-2	.	CASSTGLAGGLETQYF	TGTGCCAGCAGCACGGGACTAGCGGGAGGCCTGGAGACCCAGTACTTC
TRBJ2-1	TRBD1	TRBV3-1/TRBV3-2	once	CASSPMLRGNEQFF	TGTGCCAGCAGCCCGATGCTCAGGGGGAATGAGCAGTTCTTC
TRBJ1-6	TRBD1	TRBV7-2	.	CASSLGLTGGPLHF	TGTGCCAGCAGCTTAGGACTGACAGGGGGGCCCCTCCACTTT
TRBJ2-5	TRBD2	TRBV30	.	CAWSIAGGETQYF	TGTGCCTGGAGTATAGCGGGAGGGGAGACCCAGTACTTC
TRBJ1-1	.	TRBV28	.	CASSLTRPEAFF	TGTGCCAGCAGTTTAACGCGGCCTGAAGCTTTCTTT
TRBJ2-1	TRBD2	TRBV6-4	few	CASSQEAERDQFF	TGTGCCAGCAGTCAGGAGGCGGAGCGGGATCAGTTCTTC
TRBJ2-7	TRBD1	TRBV4-1	once	CASSQADRGSSYEQYF	TGCGCCAGCAGCCAAGCGGACAGGGGAAGCTCCTACGAGCAGTACTTC
TRBJ2-1	TRBD2	TRBV3-1/TRBV3-2	.	CASRGLASYNEQFF	TGTGCCAGCCGGGGACTAGCGTCCTACAATGAGCAGTTCTTC
TRBJ2-2	TRBD1	TRBV28	.	CASSSGQGRRTGELFF	TGTGCCAGCAGTTCCGGACAGGGAAGAAGGACCGGGGAGCTGTTTTTT
TRBJ1-2	TRBD1	TRBV5-1	once	CASSLGQGARGYTF	TGCGCCAGCAGCTTGGGCCAGGGGGCGCGAGGCTACACCTTC
TRBJ1-3	.	TRBV5-5	once	CASRYDNWGNTIYF	TGTGCCAGCAGATACGACAACTGGGGAAACACCATATATTTT
TRBJ1-3	.	TRBV5-4	few	CASSYQIAPIYF	TGTGCCAGCAGCTATCAGATCGCTCCCATATATTTT
TRBJ2-5	TRBD2	TRBV3-1/TRBV3-2	.	CASSHLPSGQETQYF	TGTGCCAGCAGCCATCTACCTAGCGGCCAAGAGACCCAGTACTTC
TRBJ2-1	.	TRBV9	.	CASSATGGSSYNEQFF	TGTGCCAGCAGCGCAACCGGTGGGAGCTCCTACAATGAGCAGTTCTTC
TRBJ2-3	.	TRBV6-5	.	CASVGYTDTQYF	TGTGCCAGCGTCGGGTACACAGATACGCAGTATTTT
TRBJ2-7	TRBD2	TRBV11-2	.	CASSLAGTSVDEQYF	TGTGCCAGCAGCTTAGCGGGGACTAGCGTTGACGAGCAGTACTTC
TRBJ2-1	TRBD2	TRBV18	.	CASSDQLAGGVNEQFF	TGTGCCAGCTCGGATCAACTAGCGGGAGGAGTCAATGAGCAGTTCTTC
TRBJ2-1	.	TRBV5-1	.	CASRFYSGEQFF	TGCGCCAGCAGATTTTACTCCGGTGAGCAGTTCTTC
TRBJ1-1	.	TRBV28	.	CASRDPGDGEAFF	TGTGCCAGCAGGGATCCGGGGGACGGTGAAGCTTTCTTT
TRBJ2-2	.	TRBV6-5	.	CASSLQVYTGELFF	TGTGCCAGCAGTTTACAGGTTTACACCGGGGAGCTGTTTTTT
TRBJ2-7	TRBD2	TRBV28	.	CAVTGLAIYEQYF	TGTGCCGTGACGGGACTAGCAATCTACGAGCAGTACTTC
TRBJ2-3	.	TRBV3-1/TRBV3-2	.	CASSLRAQGITDTQYF	TGTGCCAGCAGCCTCAGGGCGCAGGGGATCACAGATACGCAGTATTTT
TRBJ1-5	TRBD1	TRBV19	.	CASTGPGQGGNQPQHF	TGTGCCAGTACCGGCCCCGGACAGGGCGGTAATCAGCCCCAGCATTTT